The present T cell receptor (beta chain) was sequenced within a study of blood T cell repertoires in COVID-19. This study enrolled people aged about 18 to 100 from 24 US geographic areas. Someone with COVID-19 had been met by exposed participants within 2 weeks before study entry. Source study methods: Cell counts per sample came from amplifying reference gene primers. Sequenced by immunoSEQ multiplex PCR; TCRdb stores in-frame clones only, minus some. Clonal size and the V and J genes are those of that table, whereas D and trimming came from the DNA. The sample lists more than 200,000 clones; over 70% were seen once. The CDR3 covers 15 residues. Trimming cost V 5 bases and J 5 bases; bases outside gene matches: 3. Germline V gene sequence: CDR1 PRHDT, CDR2 FYEKMQ (reference sequence).

This chain joins TRBV13 and TRBJ2-7, with 16 bases matching TRBD2. The sample consisted of PBMCs or T cells enriched from blood (not recorded which). This TCR came from a woman aged 30 to 39 who had been exposed to COVID-19. The CDR3 spells CASSQGLAGGHEQYF. DNA for the CDR3: TGTGCCAGCAGCCAGGGACTAGCGGGAGGGCACGAGCAGTACTTC. The whole variable domain, filled in from reference TRBV13 and TRBJ2-7, reads AAGVIQSPRHLIKEKRETATLKCYPIPRHDTVYWYQQGPGQDPQFLISFYEKMQSDKGSIPDRFSAQQFSDYHSELNMSSLELGDSALYFCASSQGLAGGHEQYFGPGTRLTVT.